Each of the 20 T cell receptor beta chains below was sequenced from the same sample in a study of blood T cells in healthy people across ages. Alongside a J-beta primer mix, a sample-barcoded 5' primer served in a second PCR lasting 7 to 11 cycles. TCRdb redid the calling of the 5' RACE reads with MiXCR, one entry per CDR3 protein. The sample includes about 800,000 distinct CDR3 sequences, about 25% of them seen just once. This same sample was also taken into another study, of T cells of mothers and their children.

The sample was blood. The receptors originated from a boy aged 5-17 years in good health.

This clonotype was picked up a small number of times. The rearrangement joins TRBV20-1 to TRBJ2-5; 7 positions match TRBD2. V was pared by 7 bases and J by 5 bases, with 16 bases of the junction left unmatched. The CDR3 is 15 amino acids. From germline, CDR1 is DFQATT and CDR2 SNEGSKA (reference sequence). The CDR3 spells CSGVSARLGGETQYF. The DNA of the CDR3 is TGCAGTGGGGTGTCGGCGAGGCTCGGGGGGGAGACCCAGTACTTC.

For this clonotype: Since no conserved phenylalanine or tryptophan closes the CDR3, a read error is the likely cause. The gene calls are TRBV29-1 and TRBJ1-2; 8 bases line up with TRBD1. The CDR3 has 14 residues. The ends lost 4 bases at V and 8 bases at J; junction bases unmatched: 12. Germline CDR1 SQVTM, CDR2 ANQGSEA. The CDR3, as DNA: TGCAGCGTTGGGAAAGGACAGGGCTCCTACGGCTACACCCTC. Its translation: CSVGKGQGSYGYTL.

The V call is TRBV4-3, the J call TRBJ2-7; 7 bases are a match to TRBD2. CDR1 is LGHNA, CDR2 YSLEER, per germline. CDR3 length: 17 amino acids. V gave up 0 bases and J gave up 2 bases; unmatched junction bases: 10. CDR3 coding DNA: TGCGCCAGCAGCCAAGATCGAGGGCTAGCGGAAACCTACGAGCAGTACTTC. This codes for CASSQDRGLAETYEQYF.

This clonotype is a singleton in its sample. This chain uses TRBV27 with TRBJ1-6; D possibly corresponds to TRBD1 (6 bases). Germline values: CDR1 MNHEY, CDR2 SMNVEV (reference sequence). The V and J ends lost 8 bases and 6 bases respectively, with 14 bases between them. The CDR3 totals 14 residues. The CDR3 DNA reads TGTGCCAGCCCGACCCGACAGGTTAATTCACCCCTCCACTTT. Residues: CASPTRQVNSPLHF.

This clonotype was found many times. The chain has TRBV7-2 and TRBJ2-2, with D uncertain. The germline gives CDR1 SGHTA, CDR2 FQGNSA. Trimming cost V 5 bases and J 0 bases, with 13 bases left between them. The CDR3 totals 16 residues. This CDR3 is CASSREANTNTGELFF. The CDR3 DNA reads TGTGCCAGCAGCCGAGAAGCGAATACGAACACCGGGGAGCTGTTTTTT.

This clonotype showed up just a few times. This sequence joins TRBV18 and TRBJ2-5, with D maybe TRBD2 (6 bases). This CDR3 region has 14 residues. CDR1 is KGHSH and CDR2 is LQKENI in the germline V gene. Between the trimmed V and J ends, which lost 6 bases and 3 bases, there was a span of 14 bases. The CDR3 loop reads CASSSTGAEETQYF. The CDR3 nucleotides read TGTGCCAGCTCGTCCACGGGAGCGGAAGAGACCCAGTACTTC.

Turning to this clonotype: The junction shows a germline mismatch at one end, possibly a read error. This rearrangement joins TRBV20-1 to TRBJ2-7; unclear D gene. Germline V gene data show CDR1 as DFQATT and CDR2 as SNEGSKA (reference sequence). The CDR3 length is 11 residues. In nucleotides, the CDR3 is TGCAGAGCCCGGGCCTTCTACGGGCAGTACTTC. Its translation is CRARAFYGQYF.

The rearrangement joins TRBV14 to TRBJ2-1, with 7 positions matching TRBD1. The end of the DNA aligns better with TRBJ2-7, so the J call may be wrong. The germline V gene has CDR1 SGHDN and CDR2 FVKESK. CDR3 size: 15 residues. The CDR3 protein is CASSQTPGQTYEQYF. CDR3 in DNA: TGTGCCAGCAGCCAAACCCCGGGACAGACCTACGAGCAGTACTTC.

V usage is TRBV20-1 and J usage is TRBJ1-1; a possible D gene is TRBD1 (5 bases). Germline CDR1 DFQATT, CDR2 SNEGSKA (reference sequence). The CDR3 runs to 12 residues. V was cut by 6 bases and J by 7 bases, with 15 bases left in between. The CDR3 nucleotides read TGCAGTGCCCTCCCTGGGGGATTTGAAGCTTTCTTT. Amino acids: CSALPGGFEAFF.

This clonotype has only a few counts. The gene calls are TRBV7-9 and TRBJ2-3; 9 nucleotides agree with TRBD2. V lost 5 bases and J lost 3; bases outside the gene matches: 15. The CDR3 covers 18 residues. Germline CDR1 and CDR2: SEHNR and FQNEAQ (reference sequence). CDR3 sequence (DNA): TGTGCCAGCAGCCGATTTAAGTCGGCGGGAGGGCCTACAGATACGCAGTATTTT. Its translation is CASSRFKSAGGPTDTQYF.

The rearrangement links TRBV9 to TRBJ2-7; TRBD1 aligns across 10 bases. After removal of 0 bases from V and 6 bases from J, the junction contained 3 bases not matched to a gene. CDR3 length equals 14 residues. Per germline, CDR1 SGDLS and CDR2 YYNGEE. CDR3 amino acids: CASSVAGQGGEQYF. Written as DNA, the CDR3 is TGTGCCAGCAGCGTAGCTGGACAGGGGGGCGAGCAGTACTTC. The full variable domain, in which reference TRBV9 and TRBJ2-7 provide the parts outside the CDR3, is DSGVTQTPKHLITATGQRVTLRCSPRSGDLSVYWYQQSLDQGLQFLIQYYNGEERAKGNILERFSAQQFPDLHSELNLSSLELGDSALYFCASSVAGQGGEQYFGPGTRLTVT.

This clonotype occurred a few times. The chain carries TRBV2 and TRBJ1-5; D is undetermined. The V gene lost 3 bases and the J gene lost 3 bases, with 12 bases spanning the gap. Germline CDR1 reads SNHLY; CDR2 reads FYNNEI. CDR3 length: 15 residues. The CDR3 DNA reads as TGTGCCAGCAGTGATCTCGGGTTTGCCAATCAGCCCCAGCATTTT. This sequence encodes CASSDLGFANQPQHF.

There are a few counts of this clonotype. The chain carries TRBV9 and TRBJ2-5; D possibly corresponds to TRBD1 (5 bases). Germline assignment: CDR1 SGDLS and CDR2 YYNGEE. Trimming removed 3 bases at V and 1 base at J, with 16 bases between. This CDR3 is 16 amino acids long. This chain's CDR3 is CASSAIAGAAQETQYF. In nucleotides, the CDR3 is TGTGCCAGCAGCGCCATAGCTGGGGCAGCCCAAGAGACCCAGTACTTC.

V is TRBV29-1 and J is TRBJ2-7; 7 nucleotides agree with TRBD1. CDR3 length: 13 amino acids. Germline trimming cut 2 bases from V and 6 bases from J; bases unmatched to any gene: 7. Germline V gene data show CDR1 as SQVTM and CDR2 as ANQGSEA. CDR3 loop: CSVEPTGTSEQYF. The CDR3, as DNA: TGCAGCGTTGAACCGACAGGGACAAGCGAGCAGTACTTC.

The sample holds a few counts of this clonotype. The J gene is TRBJ2-1, the V gene TRBV3-1, with 15 bases that match TRBD2. With V trimmed by 0 bases and J by 9 bases, 6 bases remained unmatched. CDR3 size: 17 residues. Germline CDR1 is LGHDT and CDR2 is YNNKEL (reference sequence). CDR3 sequence reads: CASSQEARTSGRGEQFF. DNA for the CDR3: TGTGCCAGCAGCCAAGAAGCCAGGACTAGCGGGAGGGGTGAGCAGTTCTTC.

This clonotype has just a few counts. The J gene is TRBJ2-5, the V gene TRBV10-3, with TRBD1 matching 7 bases. TRBJ2-7 explains the end of the DNA better; the J call may be wrong. The length of the CDR3 is 13 residues. The germline CDR1 and CDR2 sequences are ENHRY and SYGVKD. The chain's CDR3 is CAISGDSNYEQYF. Here the CDR3 DNA reads TGTGCCATCAGTGGGGACAGCAACTACGAGCAGTACTTC.

The chain is built from TRBV25-1 and TRBJ2-2; TRBD2 matches 14 bases. The junction had 14 bases not matched to a gene; V was cut back by 3 bases and J by 2 bases. This CDR3 comprises 21 residues. The V gene's germline CDR1 is MGHDK and CDR2 SYGVNS. CDR3 sequence reads: CASSDLPRLAGGTRNTGELFF. DNA of the CDR3: TGTGCCAGCAGTGACCTCCCAAGACTAGCGGGGGGGACACGAAACACCGGGGAGCTGTTTTTT. The full variable domain, its missing parts supplied by reference TRBV25-1 and TRBJ2-2, is EADIYQTPRYLVIGTGKKITLECSQTMGHDKMYWYQQDPGMELHLIHYSYGVNSTEKGDLSSESTVSRIRTEHFPLTLESARPSHTSQYLCASSDLPRLAGGTRNTGELFFGEGSRLTVL.

The chain uses TRBV29-1 and TRBJ1-2; 11 bases fit TRBD1. CDR1 and CDR2 (germline): SQVTM, ANQGSEA. V was pared by 7 bases and J by 4 bases, with 5 bases of the junction left unmatched. CDR3 length: 13 residues. In DNA, the CDR3 is TGCAGCGACTGGACAGGGGGCGGCTATGGCTACACCTTC. Translating gives CSDWTGGGYGYTF. Combining the CDR3 with reference TRBV29-1 and TRBJ1-2 gives the whole variable domain SAVISQKPSRDICQRGTSLTIQCQVDSQVTMMFWYRQQPGQSLTLIATANQGSEATYESGFVIDKFPISRPNLTFSTLTVSNMSPEDSSIYLCSDWTGGGYGYTFGSGTRLTVV.

V and J are TRBV7-9 and TRBJ2-7; D could derive from TRBD1 or TRBD2 (5 bases each). Germline lookup yields CDR1 SEHNR and CDR2 FQNEAQ (reference sequence). The CDR3 runs 17 residues. Trimming took off 1 base at V and 0 bases at J, with 16 bases between the two ends. DNA for the CDR3: TGTGCCAGCAGCTTAGACGTCCAGGGACCGTTCTCCTACGAGCAGTACTTC. Protein product: CASSLDVQGPFSYEQYF.

A few counts support this clonotype. The CDR3 protein is CASKSRNSYEQYF. DNA for the CDR3: TGTGCCAGCAAATCCAGGAACTCCTACGAGCAGTACTTC. The chain joins TRBV6-2 or TRBV6-3 to TRBJ2-7; D is uncertain. Trimming removed 7 bases at V and 0 bases at J, with 10 bases between. Germline V gene lookup returns CDR1 MNHEY and CDR2 SVGEGT. This CDR3 comprises 13 residues.